The clone carrying this T cell receptor beta chain was seen at least ten times. What it recognizes is unknown. The study based diagnoses on clinical symptoms, serum thyroxine and TRAb, thyroid ultrasound and orbital computed tomography. This specimen belongs to a study of T cells in Graves' hyperthyroidism and ophthalmopathy. General study findings and limits: Blood samples included most of the expanded thyroid clonotypes exceeding 0.001. Progression to ophthalmopathy was predicted a median of 6.5 months early.

Amplification yielded TCR beta CDR3 regions, with RNA transcripts as the source. During a first-round RT-PCR of the TCR CDR3, the HTBI primer set was used. Using its own MiXCR run on the multiplex PCR reads, TCRdb lists one record per CDR3 protein. This repertoire shows 500,000 to 800,000 distinct CDR3 sequences, about 45% found once; its top ten account for under 8%. This CDR3 region has 12 residues. V was shortened by 2 bases and J by 6 bases, with 7 bases between the two germline ends. CDR1 and CDR2 from the germline V gene are WSHSY and SAAADI. Input material: peripheral blood or thyroid tissue (not recorded which). The sequence came from an adult man with Graves' disease, either hyperthyroidism or ophthalmopathy (not recorded which). The chain recombines TRBV10-2 with TRBJ1-1; D not resolved. The CDR3 here is CASSEGRAEAFF. DNA for the CDR3: TGCGCCAGCAGTGAGGGTCGGGCTGAAGCTTTCTTT.